This T cell receptor (beta chain) is from a study of PD-1 blockade in classical Hodgkin lymphoma. Generated by immunoSEQ multiplex PCR, the TCRdb table keeps only in-frame clones and is missing some. The table lists tens of thousands of clones, 71% of them singletons. Relapse was seen in all patients after autologous stem cell transplantation, and brentuximab vedotin exposure was variable. As to this clone: Its specificity is unknown.

V lost 2 bases to trimming and J lost 12 bases, with 12 bases between them. Looked up from germline, CDR1 is SGDLS and CDR2 is YYNGEE. There are 12 residues in the CDR3. General study points: Prior therapy or disease activity may underlie the repertoire differences, whose causes remain undefined. Reports indicated that newly diagnosed patients had lower baseline TCR diversity than healthy donors did. Patients who initiated nivolumab within 1 year of ASCT were excluded. While CD8+ TCR diversity did not rise significantly by C4D1, CD4+ TCR diversity did.

The source is a human donor with classical Hodgkin lymphoma. The sample in question was peripheral blood mononuclear cells (PBMCs), obtained before the second cycle of nivolumab. The chain recombines TRBV9 with TRBJ2-1, with a weak D call TRBD2 (5 bases). The CDR3 DNA is TGTGCCAGCAGCGTCGACGGGGTGGGGCAGTTCTTC. Its translation: CASSVDGVGQFF.